The entry below describes one TCR beta chain. This sample is part of a study of radiotherapy plus CTLA-4 blockade in lung cancer. TCRdb keeps only in-frame clones here, not all; method: immunoSEQ multiplex PCR. The table lists 110,000 or so clones, roughly 74% of them singletons. The CDR3 length is 15 residues. The V end was cut by 3 bases, the J end by 5 bases, with 17 bases between. The germline gives CDR1 SGDLS, CDR2 YYNGEE. The source was peripheral blood, collected from a patient treated with radiotherapy plus ipilimumab. This receptor was obtained from a human donor with non-small cell lung cancer who had a partial response to radiotherapy plus ipilimumab. The V and J genes are TRBV9 and TRBJ2-5; weak D call: TRBD1 (5 bases). CDR3 sequence: CASSADTVARETQYF. In nucleotides, the CDR3 is TGTGCCAGCAGCGCGGACACAGTGGCTCGGGAGACCCAGTACTTC.